The clone carrying this T cell receptor (beta chain) was observed at least ten times. This sample was included in a study of regulatory T cells in long-lasting Graves disease. Sequencing libraries for TCR beta were prepared with iRepertoire HTBI primers and Arm-PCR of CDR3 regions. One entry per CDR3 protein, called by TCRdb with MiXCR from the multiplex PCR reads. The sample has approximately 360,000 distinct CDR3 sequences, 10% to 15% seen once; the top ten hold approximately 17%. The time point: newly diagnosed GD, antithyroid drugs for less than 3 months. From RNA extracted from PBMCs, the TCR library was made. Another study also made use of these data, one on T cells in Graves' hyperthyroidism and ophthalmopathy.

This clonotype originated in a woman under 30 with Graves disease. Sequencing used peripheral blood mononuclear cells (PBMCs), obtained at new diagnosis, from a patient treated with antithyroid drugs.

Here the CDR3 DNA reads TGTGCCAGCAGTTTCCTGGGCAGAAACTATGGCTACACCTTC. Its protein product is CASSFLGRNYGYTF. J is TRBJ1-2 and V is TRBV28; D is uncertain. V was shortened by 3 bases and J by 2 bases, with 10 bases between the two germline ends. Per the germline V gene, CDR1 is MDHEN and CDR2 is SYDVKM. This CDR3 is 14 amino acids long.